A selection of T cell receptor beta chains follows, all from one sample in a study of identical twins. A single record per CDR3 protein comes from TCRdb applying MiXCR to the 5' RACE reads. The repertoire holds about 190,000 distinct CDR3 sequences, with roughly 15% as singletons. The data were also submitted as part of a second study, on T cells expressing NK-cell markers.

Sequenced input: CD8+ T cells sorted from blood. The receptors shown here come from a woman aged 18-29 years in good health. The CDR3 runs from the conserved cysteine through the conserved F or W. The order of the fields is D gene, J gene, CDR3 length, clone size, V gene, CDR3 protein, CDR3 DNA. The D gene is left open where the match is weak. Clone size appears in some rows only: once, few, many, or a class for an expanded clone.

>-|TRBJ1-1|15|few|TRBV27
CASSSDWARNTEAFF
TGTGCCAGCAGTTCCGACTGGGCCCGTAACACTGAAGCTTTCTTT
>TRBD2|TRBJ2-7|16|many|TRBV7-9
CASSFLGGGDSYEQYF
TGTGCCAGCAGCTTTCTCGGGGGGGGAGACTCCTACGAGCAGTACTTC
>-|TRBJ2-2|13|-|TRBV29-1
CSVMGLNTGELFF
TGCAGCGTTATGGGTTTGAACACCGGGGAGCTGTTTTTT
>-|TRBJ1-1|14|-|TRBV5-1
CASSLEGKFTEAFF
TGCGCCAGCAGCTTGGAGGGGAAGTTCACTGAAGCTTTCTTT
>-|TRBJ1-2|14|few|TRBV5-6
CASSSDTQDYGYTF
TGTGCCAGCAGCTCAGACACACAGGACTATGGCTACACCTTC
>-|TRBJ1-1|13|few|TRBV14
CASSQDEKKGAFF
TGTGCCAGCAGCCAAGATGAGAAAAAGGGGGCTTTCTTT
>-|TRBJ2-7|13|many|TRBV7-9
CASSGHLSREQYF
TGTGCCAGCAGCGGGCACCTAAGCCGCGAGCAGTACTTC
>-|TRBJ2-1|12|-|TRBV2
CASTLVGNEQFF
TGTGCCAGCACGCTAGTAGGGAATGAGCAGTTCTTC
>-|TRBJ1-1|14|few|TRBV29-1
CSVAGIDMNTEAFF
TGCAGCGTTGCAGGTATTGACATGAACACTGAAGCTTTCTTT
>-|TRBJ2-7|12|few|TRBV6-5
CASATTGYEQYF
TGTGCCAGCGCGACGACCGGGTACGAGCAGTACTTC
>TRBD2|TRBJ2-7|16|few|TRBV7-2
CASNKGLAGGHYEQYF
TGTGCCAGCAACAAGGGACTAGCGGGAGGGCACTACGAGCAGTACTTC
>TRBD1|TRBJ2-7|17|few|TRBV4-3
CASSLWDRGQSSYEQYF
TGCGCCAGCAGCCTTTGGGACAGGGGACAGAGCTCCTACGAGCAGTACTTC
>-|TRBJ1-2|11|few|TRBV2
CASKRDYGYTF
TGTGCCAGCAAGAGGGATTATGGCTACACCTTC
>-|TRBJ2-1|14|few|TRBV6-2/TRBV6-3
CASSLPKGGNEQFF
TGTGCCAGCAGTCTACCGAAGGGGGGGAATGAGCAGTTCTTC
>TRBD1|TRBJ2-5|15|-|TRBV28
CASRSGTGTRETQYF
TGTGCCAGCAGATCCGGGACAGGGACTCGGGAGACCCAGTACTTC
>-|TRBJ2-2|15|-|TRBV15
CATSRAGGAVGELFF
TGTGCCACCAGCAGAGCGGGGGGCGCAGTCGGGGAGCTGTTTTTT
>TRBD2|TRBJ2-3|15|few|TRBV29-1
CSPRSLAGRTDTQYF
TGCAGCCCCCGCTCACTAGCGGGACGCACAGATACGCAGTATTTT
>TRBD1|TRBJ2-3|14|few|TRBV2
CASRRTGWTDTQYF
TGTGCCAGCAGGCGGACAGGGTGGACAGATACGCAGTATTTT
>TRBD2|TRBJ2-2|15|-|TRBV12-3/TRBV12-4
CAFDEGSGGTGELFF
TGTGCCTTCGACGAAGGTAGCGGGGGGACCGGGGAGCTGTTTTTT
>-|TRBJ2-1|13|few|TRBV10-2
CASREEPVDEQFF
TGCGCCAGCAGAGAAGAGCCTGTGGATGAGCAGTTCTTC
>-|TRBJ2-1|15|-|TRBV21-1
CASSKVKGSYNEQFF
TGTGCCAGCAGCAAAGTCAAGGGCTCCTACAATGAGCAGTTCTTC
>TRBD1|TRBJ2-1|16|few|TRBV12-3/TRBV12-4
CASSPVEGGAYNEQFF
TGTGCCAGCAGCCCAGTGGAAGGGGGCGCCTACAATGAGCAGTTCTTC
>TRBD2|TRBJ2-1|18|few|TRBV9
CASSFAPLTSGRVDEQFF
TGTGCCAGCAGCTTCGCCCCCTTGACTAGCGGGAGGGTGGATGAGCAGTTCTTC
>-|TRBJ2-5|15|-|TRBV7-6
CASSFFETGKETQYF
TGTGCCAGCAGCTTTTTCGAGACGGGCAAAGAGACCCAGTACTTC
>-|TRBJ2-5|13|few|TRBV27
CASRDGYQETQYF
TGTGCCAGCAGGGATGGGTACCAAGAGACCCAGTACTTC
>TRBD2|TRBJ2-7|13|-|TRBV11-2
CASRGAGGYEQYF
TGTGCCAGCAGAGGTGCGGGAGGGTACGAGCAGTACTTC
>-|TRBJ2-7|15|few|TRBV7-9
CASSLGGRVASEQYF
TGTGCCAGCAGCTTAGGCGGACGGGTGGCGAGCGAGCAGTACTTC
>-|TRBJ2-5|14|-|TRBV7-3
CASSPDGLWETQYF
TGTGCCAGCAGCCCCGACGGCTTGTGGGAGACCCAGTACTTC
>-|TRBJ1-1|14|few|TRBV6-5
CASSYEGRGSEAFF
TGTGCCAGCAGTTACGAGGGGCGGGGGTCTGAAGCTTTCTTT
>-|TRBJ2-7|13|-|TRBV20-1
CSARPTGRHEQYF
TGCAGTGCTAGGCCAACAGGTCGCCACGAGCAGTACTTC
>-|TRBJ1-1|15|-|TRBV5-6
CASSLDPGMNTEAFF
TGTGCCAGCAGCTTGGATCCAGGGATGAACACTGAAGCTTTCTTT
>-|TRBJ1-2|13|once|TRBV6-1
CASATSGSYGYTF
TGTGCCAGCGCAACCTCAGGGAGTTATGGCTACACCTTC